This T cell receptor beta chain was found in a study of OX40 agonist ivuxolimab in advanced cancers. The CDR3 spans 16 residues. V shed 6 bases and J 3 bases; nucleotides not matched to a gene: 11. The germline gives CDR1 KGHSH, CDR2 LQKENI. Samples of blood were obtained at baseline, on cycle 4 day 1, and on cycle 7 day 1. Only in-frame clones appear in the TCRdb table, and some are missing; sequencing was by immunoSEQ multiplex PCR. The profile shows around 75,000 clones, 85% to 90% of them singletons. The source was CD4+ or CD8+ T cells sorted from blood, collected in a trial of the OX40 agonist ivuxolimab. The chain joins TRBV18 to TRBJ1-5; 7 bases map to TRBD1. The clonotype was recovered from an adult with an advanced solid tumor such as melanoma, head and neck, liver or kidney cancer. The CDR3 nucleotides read TGTGCCAGCTCCCCTCAGGGGGGGGTTCTCAATCAGCCCCAGCATTTT. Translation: CASSPQGGVLNQPQHF.